These T cell receptor beta chains were read from a single sample in a study of CD8 T cells in ankylosing spondylitis. TCRdb reprocessed the 5' RACE reads with MiXCR, giving one entry per CDR3 protein. Of 700,000 or so distinct CDR3 sequences in the sample, around a fifth were seen once. What was sequenced was blood, either unsorted or a sorted T cell fraction (not recorded which). The receptors originated from a male donor with ankylosing spondylitis. The CDR3 runs from the conserved cysteine through the conserved F or W. The size entry is marked missing in some rows and otherwise reads once, few, many or a size class.

TRBV4-1	.	TRBJ2-1	CASSHPNNRDNQFF
TRBV21-1	.	TRBJ2-1	CASRRAYYNEQFF
TRBV5-1	.	TRBJ2-1	CASGLGGDYNEQFF
TRBV29-1	few	TRBJ2-5	CSVERPGGETQYF
TRBV11-2	.	TRBJ2-1	CASSLDVAGGQFF
TRBV3-1	few	TRBJ2-3	CASSQDLQDTQYF
TRBV27	.	TRBJ2-3	CASSPLPASGIPDTQYF
TRBV20-1	few	TRBJ1-2	CSAPGQGSYGYTF
TRBV15	.	TRBJ1-5	CATSRVKGVPRGYDSNQPQHF
TRBV11-1	.	TRBJ2-3	CASSARLTTSPNTDTQYF
TRBV5-1	.	TRBJ2-3	CASSLDLSAGLITDTQYF
TRBV12-3/TRBV12-4	few	TRBJ2-7	CASSPGTEPYEQYF
TRBV28	.	TRBJ1-2	CASSLFGQGGGGYTF
TRBV30	.	TRBJ1-1	CAWEPGQGVTAFF
TRBV5-1	.	TRBJ1-1	CASSLGNMNTEAFF
TRBV27	.	TRBJ2-7	CASSLGSGRVYEQYF
TRBV13	few	TRBJ2-3	CASSSRAGAADTQYF
TRBV2	few	TRBJ1-2	CASGTETGTFYGYTF
TRBV6-5	few	TRBJ1-1	CASSYDSGMNTEAFF
TRBV12-3/TRBV12-4	.	TRBJ1-2	CASSLNGNYGYTF
TRBV15	few	TRBJ1-4	CATSRDYNNEKLFF
TRBV29-1	few	TRBJ1-5	CSAGGDDSNQPQHF
TRBV5-5	.	TRBJ2-5	CASRPEWAPETQYF
TRBV9	few	TRBJ1-1	CASSVDVSRNTEAFF
TRBV4-3	.	TRBJ2-2	CASSQLSGTGSSSAGELFF
TRBV4-3	few	TRBJ2-7	CASSPGPRGLDEQYF
TRBV5-1	.	TRBJ1-2	CASSLSRDRADGYTF
TRBV9	few	TRBJ1-2	CASSQSPHGMGEYGYTF
TRBV29-1	few	TRBJ2-7	CSVEDNSYEQYF
TRBV15	many	TRBJ2-1	CATSREGRNNEQFF